The TCR beta chain under discussion was sequenced for a study of Graves' ophthalmopathy and Graves' hyperthyroidism. TCR beta CDR3 amplification used RNA transcripts. Second-round multiplex PCR followed a first-round RT-PCR using HTBI primers. TCRdb ran MiXCR on the multiplex PCR reads and lists one entry per CDR3 protein. The data show 300,000 to 400,000 distinct CDR3 sequences, approximately 18% seen once. This clonotype was observed at least ten times. The antigen is unknown. General study results and limits: Between ophthalmopathy and stable hyperthyroidism, a 13-signature model drew a separation with around 90% sensitivity and around 80% specificity. Blood also harbored most expanded thyroid clonotypes above 0.001 frequency.

What supplied the PBMCs was roughly 10 ml of fresh peripheral blood. CDR1 and CDR2 from the germline V gene are DFQATT and SNEGSKA (reference sequence). Trimming took 4 bases from V and 7 from J, leaving 10 bases between them. The CDR3 totals 11 residues. The sample taken for sequencing was peripheral blood. The chain is built from TRBV20-1 and TRBJ1-2, with TRBD1 as a possible D gene (6 bases). The origin of this receptor is an adult woman with stable Graves' hyperthyroidism. The CDR3 DNA is TGCAGTGCTACAGGGGCAGGTGGCTACACCTTC. Its protein is CSATGAGGYTF.